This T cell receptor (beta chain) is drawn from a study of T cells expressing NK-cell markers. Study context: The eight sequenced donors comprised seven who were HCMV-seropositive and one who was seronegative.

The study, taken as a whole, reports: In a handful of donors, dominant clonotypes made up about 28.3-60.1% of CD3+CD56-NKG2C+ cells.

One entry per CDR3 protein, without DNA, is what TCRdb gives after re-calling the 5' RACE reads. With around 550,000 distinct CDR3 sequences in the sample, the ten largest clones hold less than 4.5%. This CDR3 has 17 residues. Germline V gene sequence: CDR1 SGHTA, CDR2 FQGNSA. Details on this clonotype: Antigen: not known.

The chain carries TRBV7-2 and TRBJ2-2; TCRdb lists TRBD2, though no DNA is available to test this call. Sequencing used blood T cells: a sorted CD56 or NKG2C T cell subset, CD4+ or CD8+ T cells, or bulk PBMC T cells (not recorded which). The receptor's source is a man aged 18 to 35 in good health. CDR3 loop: CASSLGGTSGYTGELFF.